Below, 19 T cell receptor beta chains from the same sample are listed, as sequenced in a study of blood T cell repertoires in COVID-19 (dated by TCRdb to 2020 to 2021). The receptor library was made with the immunoSEQ multiplex PCR assay. TCRdb took this table from immuneACCESS and kept in-frame rearrangements with V and J called. Such tables lack part of the clones; where checked against another copy, unresolved V genes explain under half of the gap, and the rest is unexplained. In this sample the table shows tens of thousands of clones, over 85% of which occur a single time. Of the sample, 1.5% falls within the top ten clones. The source material was peripheral blood. These receptors were obtained from a man over 45 with acute or convalescent COVID-19.

The chain couples TRBV28 to TRBJ2-3; TRBD2 aligns across 12 bases. CDR1 and CDR2 (germline): MDHEN, SYDVKM. Germline trimming cut 2 bases from V and 1 base from J; bases unmatched to any gene: 10. This CDR3 has 19 amino acids. The CDR3 bases are TGTGCCAGCAGTTTAAGACTAGCGGGGGCCAGGTGGGGCACAGATACGCAGTATTTT. Its translation is CASSLRLAGARWGTDTQYF. Full variable domain (remainder filled in from reference TRBV28 and TRBJ2-3): DVKVTQSSRYLVKRTGEKVFLECVQDMDHENMFWYRQDPGLGLRLIYFSYDVKMKEKGDIPEGYSVSREKKERFSLILESASTNQTSMYLCASSLRLAGARWGTDTQYFGPGTRLTVL.

This chain uses TRBV5-6 with TRBJ2-5; 12 positions agree with TRBD2. Trimming took 4 bases from V and 3 from J; bases not matched to a gene: 7. This CDR3 is built from 16 residues. From germline, CDR1 is SGHDT and CDR2 YYEEEE. The CDR3, as DNA: TGTGCCAGCAGCGCAGGACTAGCGGGGTTCAAAGAGACCCAGTACTTC. This codes for CASSAGLAGFKETQYF.

This clone has more than one count but fewer than ten. The V and J genes are TRBV3-1 (or the pseudogene TRBV3-2) and TRBJ2-7, with 11 bases aligning to TRBD1. Trimming removed 3 bases from V and 5 bases from J; junction bases left unmatched: 6. Germline values: CDR1 LGHDT, CDR2 YNNKEL (reference sequence). The CDR3 covers 15 residues. CDR3 protein: CASSHPDRGHDEQYF. The CDR3 nucleotides are TGTGCCAGCAGCCATCCGGACAGGGGGCACGACGAGCAGTACTTC.

This clone appeared once. The rearrangement joins TRBV10-3 to TRBJ1-1, with 7 bases aligning to TRBD1. The CDR3 runs to 14 residues. The germline V gene encodes CDR1 ENHRY and CDR2 SYGVKD. Trimming removed 3 bases from V and 1 base from J; junction bases left unmatched: 2. CDR3: CAISDQGENTEAFF. CDR3 bases: TGTGCCATCAGTGATCAGGGGGAGAACACTGAAGCTTTCTTT.

The gene calls are TRBV5-1 and TRBJ2-1, with TRBD2 as a possible D gene (6 bases). Trimming pared 4 bases from V and 2 bases from J, leaving 10 bases between. The CDR3 sequence is 14 residues long. CDR1 is SGHRS and CDR2 is YFSETQ in the germline V gene. CDR3 region: CASSPGVAYNEQFF. CDR3 coding DNA: TGCGCCAGCAGCCCGGGAGTGGCCTACAATGAGCAGTTCTTC.

The chain links TRBV29-1 to TRBJ2-1, with 9 nucleotides matching TRBD1. Germline V gene data show CDR1 as SQVTM and CDR2 as ANQGSEA. The V and J ends lost 4 bases and 5 bases, in that order; junction bases with no gene match: 9. The CDR3 extends over 15 amino acids. Here the CDR3 DNA reads TGCAGCGTTGGTGGCAACAGGGGGCTAGACAATGAGCAGTTCTTC. Its translation: CSVGGNRGLDNEQFF.

The chain links TRBV5-1 to TRBJ2-7; maybe TRBD1 (6 bases). CDR1 is SGHRS and CDR2 is YFSETQ in the germline V gene. Trimming removed 4 bases from V and 6 bases from J, with 20 bases in between. The CDR3 consists of 15 residues. CDR3 protein: CASSPSVGGVGEQYF. The CDR3 coding sequence is TGCGCCAGCAGCCCTTCAGTAGGGGGAGTGGGCGAGCAGTACTTC.

The chain has TRBV10-3 and TRBJ2-3, with TRBD2 matching over 13 bases. With 6 bases clipped from V and 2 bases from J, the junction kept 14 bases outside the gene matches. Germline V gene data show CDR1 as ENHRY and CDR2 as SYGVKD. This CDR3 is built from 19 residues. CDR3 coding DNA: TGTGCCATCAGCGATACTAGCGGGAGGGCCAGGGGTAACACAGATACGCAGTATTTT. Translation gives CAISDTSGRARGNTDTQYF.

The gene calls are TRBV6-5 and TRBJ2-1; TRBD2 aligns across 9 bases. V lost 2 bases and J lost 5; bases outside the gene matches: 7. This CDR3 is 16 amino acids long. Germline V gives CDR1 MNHEY, CDR2 SVGAGI. In DNA, the CDR3 is TGTGCCAGCAGTTACGCCGGGACTAGCCCCCACAATGAGCAGTTCTTC. Protein product: CASSYAGTSPHNEQFF.

The chain is built from TRBV3-1 (or the pseudogene TRBV3-2) and TRBJ2-7; D remains unclear. In germline, CDR1 is LGHDT, CDR2 YNNKEL (reference sequence). V shed 0 bases and J shed 5 bases, with 17 bases lying between them. This CDR3 spans 16 amino acids. CDR3 DNA: TGTGCCAGCAGCCAAGATCTACCCCTAGAGGTCCACGAGCAGTACGTC. Translated, it gives CASSQDLPLEVHEQYV.

This clone was counted a single time. The chain employs TRBV10-3 and TRBJ1-6; possibly TRBD1 for D (6 bases). Trimming removed 4 bases from V and 7 bases from J, with 17 bases in between. Germline V gene lookup returns CDR1 ENHRY and CDR2 SYGVKD. The CDR3 contains 16 residues. The CDR3 is CAISAGEILPNSPLHF. CDR3 nucleotide sequence: TGTGCCATCAGTGCAGGGGAGATTCTCCCGAATTCACCCCTCCACTTT.

This chain joins TRBV2 and TRBJ2-1; TRBD1 is a possible D gene (6 bases). This CDR3 has 14 amino acids. The germline V gene has CDR1 SNHLY and CDR2 FYNNEI. The ends were cut back, 6 bases at V and 6 bases at J, with 15 bases in the middle. The CDR3 here is CASSRTAVTNEQFF. For the CDR3, the DNA is TGTGCCAGCAGCCGGACAGCGGTCACCAATGAGCAGTTCTTC.

This rearrangement joins TRBV11-2 to TRBJ2-1, with 14 bases that match TRBD2. V gave up 5 bases and J gave up 7 bases; unmatched junction bases: 13. Germline V CDR1 and CDR2: SGHAT, FQNNGV. CDR3 length: 18 amino acids. The CDR3 here is CASSILAGTSGRGNEQFF. In nucleotides, the CDR3 is TGTGCCAGCAGCATCTTGGCCGGGACTAGCGGGAGAGGGAATGAGCAGTTCTTC.

The rearrangement uses TRBV27 and TRBJ2-7; tentative D call: TRBD2 (5 bases). The CDR3 spans 14 residues. Between the trimmed V and J ends, which lost 7 bases and 3 bases, there was a span of 16 bases. The germline gives CDR1 MNHEY, CDR2 SMNVEV (reference sequence). The DNA for the CDR3 is TGTGCCAGCATCCCTCCGGGAAAGCACTACGAGCAGTACTTC. Translated, it gives CASIPPGKHYEQYF.

The V call is TRBV7-9, the J call TRBJ2-7, with D possibly TRBD1 on 5 matching bases. The CDR3 is 13 amino acids. Germline V gene data show CDR1 as SEHNR and CDR2 as FQNEAQ (reference sequence). The V and J ends lost 5 bases and 6 bases respectively, with 14 bases between them. The CDR3 protein is CASSPSGSGEQYV. The CDR3 nucleotides read TGTGCCAGCAGCCCCTCAGGGTCTGGCGAGCAGTACGTC.

The chain combines TRBV27 with TRBJ2-2; 13 bases map to TRBD2. CDR3 size: 16 residues. The trim removed 5 bases at V and 6 bases at J, leaving 6 bases unmatched. Germline loops: CDR1 MNHEY, CDR2 SMNVEV (reference sequence). CDR3 nucleotide sequence: TGTGCCAGCAGTCCTGGGACTAGCGGGATTCCCGGGGAGCTGTTTTTT. Amino acid sequence: CASSPGTSGIPGELFF.

The J gene is TRBJ1-6, the V gene TRBV30, with TRBD1 identical over 10 bases. Trimming cost V 7 bases and J 9 bases; bases outside gene matches: 6. This CDR3 region has 13 residues. Germline lookup yields CDR1 GTSNPN and CDR2 SVGIG (reference sequence). The CDR3 here is CASDRGLISPLHF. DNA for the CDR3: TGTGCCTCAGACAGGGGGCTTATTTCACCCCTCCACTTT.

This chain joins TRBV5-1 and TRBJ2-3; D is possibly TRBD2 (6 bases). Between the trimmed V and J ends, which lost 1 base and 2 bases, there was a span of 11 bases. CDR1 and CDR2 (germline): SGHRS, YFSETQ. The CDR3 sequence is 15 residues long. In DNA form, the CDR3 reads TGCGCCAGCAGCTTGAGGGACTCTAACACAGATACGCAGTATTTT. It codes for CASSLRDSNTDTQYF.

This chain links TRBV9 with TRBJ2-3; weak D call: TRBD1 (7 bases). The CDR3 spans 16 residues. The V end was cut by 3 bases, the J end by 0 bases, with 14 bases between. Germline V gene sequence: CDR1 SGDLS, CDR2 YYNGEE. The CDR3 DNA reads TGTGCCAGCAGCGCCAGACAGGGACTCAGCACAGATACGCAGTATTTT. Translated: CASSARQGLSTDTQYF.